This T cell receptor (beta chain) was profiled in a study of blood T cell repertoires in COVID-19. For the study at large: Samples came from the United States, Italy and Spain, spanning acute and convalescent COVID-19.

The data were produced by immunoSEQ multiplex PCR, yet TCRdb's version contains in-frame clones alone and is incomplete. The table lists approximately 150,000 clones, approximately 84% of them singletons. This clone was detected ten times or more. Different DNA sequences within this sample yield the same CDR3. Germline CDR1 reads LNHDA; CDR2 reads SQIVND (reference sequence). The CDR3 runs 12 residues. V lost 9 bases and J lost 6, with 13 bases in between. This rearrangement joins TRBV19 to TRBJ2-3; D perhaps matches TRBD2 (6 bases). Sequences were obtained from peripheral blood. The origin of this receptor is a human donor with acute or convalescent COVID-19. The donor label of this sample is uncertain. CDR3 region: CASSIGTDTQYF. DNA of the CDR3: TGTGCCAGCTCTATCGGGACTGATACGCAGTATTTT.